This T cell receptor (beta chain) originates from a study of graft-versus-host responses after intestinal transplantation. Points from the study as a whole: Those patients showing graft-donor T cell macrochimerism displayed high graft-versus-host to host-versus-graft clonal ratios in allografts. GvH clones appeared in recipient marrow, some first in ileum or blood. Early post-transplant HvG declines showed an association with peak circulating GvH clone levels.

Germline V gives CDR1 LNHDA, CDR2 SQIVND (reference sequence). V dropped 5 bases and J dropped 5 bases, with 16 bases sitting between them. The CDR3 is made up of 15 amino acids. As concerns this clone: Its antigen is unknown.

Method: immunoSEQ multiplex PCR; TCRdb's copy keeps in-frame clones and lacks some. The sample yields 100,000 to 120,000 clones, approximately 92% seen once. The chain is built from TRBV19 and TRBJ1-5; D perhaps matches TRBD1 (6 bases). The sequenced sample was unstimulated CD8+ T cells sorted from spleen or lymph node cells, obtained before intestinal transplant. The receptor was isolated from a human donor who received an intestinal transplant. CDR3 nucleotide sequence: TGTGCCAGTAGTGCCCCAACAGGGATCGATCAGCCCCAGCATTTT. This translates into CASSAPTGIDQPQHF.